Following are 29 T cell receptor beta chains from one sample sequenced in a study of response to subunit inactivated influenza vaccine. TCRdb ran MiXCR on the RT-PCR reads and lists one entry per CDR3 protein. Here the sample spans roughly 700,000 distinct CDR3 sequences, approximately 14% being singletons. The sample consisted of PBMCs from blood, taken about 12 days after vaccination. All receptors derive from a man between 50 and 59 years old who received an inactivated influenza vaccine.

This rearrangement joins TRBV29-1 to TRBJ1-1; a possible D gene is TRBD1 (5 bases). Germline V CDR1 and CDR2: SQVTM, ANQGSEA. Trimming removed 4 bases from V and 0 bases from J, with 12 bases in between. This CDR3 has 14 residues. In nucleotides, the CDR3 is TGCAGCGTTGTGCAGGGCCCCATGAACACTGAAGCTTTCTTT. This gives the protein CSVVQGPMNTEAFF.

This clonotype was seen more than once but under ten times. CDR3 sequence reads: CASSPTGGREPQHF. CDR3 nucleotides: TGTGCCAGCAGCCCAACAGGGGGCCGGGAGCCCCAGCATTTT. This rearrangement joins TRBV7-2 to TRBJ1-5, with 9 nucleotides matching TRBD1. Trimming at V came to 5 bases and at J to 8 bases, leaving 7 bases not matched to a gene. The CDR3 has 14 residues. CDR1 is SGHTA and CDR2 is FQGNSA in the germline V gene.

The chain links TRBV5-1 to TRBJ1-2, with 7 nucleotides matching TRBD1. Germline CDR1 SGHRS, CDR2 YFSETQ. The CDR3 is 14 residues long. Trimming cost V 4 bases and J 5 bases; bases outside gene matches: 8. This CDR3 is CASSPDGTAYGYTF. CDR3 coding DNA: TGCGCCAGCAGCCCGGATGGGACAGCTTATGGCTACACCTTC.

The rearrangement links TRBV28 to TRBJ2-3; no firm D call. Per germline, CDR1 MDHEN and CDR2 SYDVKM. The CDR3 length is 15 residues. Trimming took off 3 bases at V and 0 bases at J, with 10 bases between the two ends. CDR3: CASSFLLDSTDTQYF. CDR3 sequence (DNA): TGTGCCAGCAGTTTTCTGCTAGACAGCACAGATACGCAGTATTTT.

The gene calls are TRBV6-5 and TRBJ2-6; the D gene is possibly TRBD1 (5 bases). Germline CDR1 reads MNHEY; CDR2 reads SVGAGI. The germline V and J ends were trimmed by 2 bases and 2 bases, with 10 bases remaining between them. The CDR3 runs 16 residues. CDR3 sequence reads: CASSYRQTTGANVLTF. The CDR3 region has the DNA TGTGCCAGCAGTTACCGACAGACGACTGGGGCCAACGTCCTGACTTTC.

V usage is TRBV29-1 and J usage is TRBJ1-2; 8 positions agree with TRBD1. CDR1 SQVTM and CDR2 ANQGSEA come from the germline V gene. V gave up 0 bases and J gave up 3 bases; unmatched junction bases: 6. CDR3 length equals 15 residues. This CDR3 reads CSVEDGTGAHYGYTF. In nucleotides, the CDR3 is TGCAGCGTTGAAGATGGGACAGGAGCTCACTATGGCTACACCTTC.

The chain joins TRBV11-2 to TRBJ2-7; 10 bases are shared with TRBD2. V was clipped by 6 bases and J by 6 bases; unmatched bases: 8. The CDR3 consists of 14 residues. Germline V lookup: CDR1 SGHAT, CDR2 FQNNGV. CDR3 amino acids: CASRLGTSGAEQYF. CDR3 coding DNA: TGTGCCAGCAGGTTGGGTACTAGCGGGGCCGAGCAGTACTTC.

This clonotype was observed a few times. CDR3 residues: CASSRDKVFYEQYF. DNA for the CDR3: TGTGCCAGCAGTCGGGACAAGGTCTTCTACGAGCAGTACTTC. The chain combines TRBV6-1 with TRBJ2-7; tentatively, D is TRBD1 (6 bases). The CDR3 contains 14 residues. Germline V gene lookup returns CDR1 MNHNS and CDR2 SASEGT. Trimming cost V 5 bases and J 3 bases, with 14 bases left between them.

The chain combines TRBV5-1 with TRBJ2-2; perhaps D is TRBD1 or TRBD2 (5 bases each). There are 14 residues in the CDR3. V was pared by 6 bases and J by 5 bases, with 14 bases between. Germline V gene sequence: CDR1 SGHRS, CDR2 YFSETQ. CDR3 residues: CASKVRAGTGELFF. CDR3 in DNA: TGCGCCAGCAAGGTCAGGGCGGGTACCGGGGAGCTGTTTTTT.

This clonotype was detected a few times. The chain recombines TRBV25-1 with TRBJ1-6; TRBD1 is a possible D gene (6 bases). Germline V lookup: CDR1 MGHDK, CDR2 SYGVNS. Trimming pared 4 bases from V and 10 bases from J, leaving 17 bases between. This CDR3 spans 15 amino acids. The CDR3: CASSALATQGSPLHF. In DNA form, the CDR3 reads TGTGCCAGCAGTGCTTTAGCGACGCAGGGGTCACCCCTCCACTTT.

V and J are TRBV5-1 and TRBJ2-5; D might be TRBD1 (6 bases). This CDR3 has 13 residues. V lost 3 bases, J lost 7 bases, and 13 bases lay in between. Germline CDR1 SGHRS, CDR2 YFSETQ. CDR3 DNA: TGCGCCAGCAGCTCGGACAGTGTGGGGACCCAGTACTTC. It translates to CASSSDSVGTQYF.

The chain links TRBV7-8 to TRBJ2-3; 15 bases agree with TRBD2. The V segment lost 5 bases and the J segment 3 bases; nucleotides outside the gene matches: 6. Germline CDR1 and CDR2: SGHVS and FQNEAQ. CDR3 size: 17 residues. The CDR3 loop reads CASSGLAGGPGTDTQYF. Here the CDR3 DNA reads TGTGCCAGCAGCGGACTAGCGGGAGGGCCGGGTACAGATACGCAGTATTTT.

The V call is TRBV10-3, the J call TRBJ1-1; D may be TRBD1 (6 bases). The germline CDR1 and CDR2 sequences are ENHRY and SYGVKD. The CDR3 extends over 14 amino acids. The V end was cut by 6 bases, the J end by 1 base, with 12 bases between. CDR3 coding DNA: TGTGCCATCAGCGGAGGGACAAGGAACACTGAAGCTTTCTTT. Its protein product is CAISGGTRNTEAFF.

The chain couples TRBV20-1 to TRBJ2-3; 8 nucleotides agree with TRBD2. Germline assignment: CDR1 DFQATT and CDR2 SNEGSKA (reference sequence). The V gene end was trimmed by 3 bases and the J gene end by 1 base; junction bases not matched to a gene: 9. The CDR3 is made up of 16 amino acids. The CDR3 DNA follows: TGCAGTGCTAGCCTTTTATTAGCGGGACGCACAGATACGCAGTATTTT. Protein product: CSASLLLAGRTDTQYF.

Only a few counts were recorded for this clonotype. The chain carries TRBV29-1 and TRBJ1-3; D remains ambiguous. The V end was cut by 4 bases, the J end by 2 bases, with 6 bases between. The CDR3 has 12 amino acids. Germline loops: CDR1 SQVTM, CDR2 ANQGSEA. The CDR3 loop reads CSVVGPGNTIYF. DNA of the CDR3: TGCAGCGTTGTTGGGCCTGGAAACACCATATATTTT.

This clonotype was recorded a few times. The genes are TRBV7-9 and TRBJ2-5; no clear D. V lost 0 bases and J lost 5, with 10 bases in between. CDR3 size: 14 residues. From germline, CDR1 is SEHNR and CDR2 FQNEAQ (reference sequence). The CDR3 is CASSLAVVLETQYF. For the CDR3, the DNA is TGTGCCAGCAGCTTAGCGGTAGTACTGGAGACCCAGTACTTC.

The CDR3 DNA is TGTGCCACCAGTGGCAAAGGGGACAGGGTCTACAATGAGCAGTTCTTC. Encoded protein: CATSGKGDRVYNEQFF. The rearrangement uses TRBV24-1 and TRBJ2-1; 9 nucleotides agree with TRBD1. Trimming cost V 5 bases and J 3 bases; bases outside gene matches: 7. CDR3 length: 16 residues. CDR1 is KGHDR and CDR2 is SFDVKD in the germline V gene.

The chain combines TRBV4-1 with TRBJ1-2; D is unclear. CDR1 is MGHRA, CDR2 YSYEKL, per germline. CDR3 size: 15 residues. V was trimmed by 2 bases and J by 0 bases, leaving 10 bases between them. The CDR3 nucleotides read TGCGCCAGCAGCCAACCTCTGACGGCTAACTATGGCTACACCTTC. Translated: CASSQPLTANYGYTF.

CDR3 nucleotides: TGTGCCAGCAGTCACGACAGGGAGATAGCAACTAATGAAAAACTGTTTTTT. It translates to CASSHDREIATNEKLFF. The chain combines TRBV12-3 or TRBV12-4 with TRBJ1-4; 7 bases map to TRBD1. The V gene end was trimmed by 5 bases and the J gene end by 0 bases; junction bases not matched to a gene: 9. The CDR3 is 17 amino acids.

The table lists this clonotype with a few counts. The rearrangement links TRBV3-1 to TRBJ2-1, with D possibly TRBD2 on 6 matching bases. The germline gives CDR1 LGHDT, CDR2 YNNKEL (reference sequence). The CDR3 has 15 amino acids. The V and J ends lost 3 bases and 7 bases respectively, with 16 bases between them. In nucleotides, the CDR3 is TGTGCCAGCAGCCAGGCGCAGACTAGTCGGAATGAGCAGTTCTTC. Its translation is CASSQAQTSRNEQFF.

A few counts support this clonotype. The chain joins TRBV9 to TRBJ2-7; D is uncertain. The CDR3 length is 14 residues. Germline CDR1 and CDR2: SGDLS and YYNGEE. Trimming took 4 bases from V and 3 from J, leaving 14 bases between them. CDR3 region: CASSSHGQNYEQYF. In DNA, the CDR3 is TGTGCCAGCAGCTCCCATGGGCAGAACTACGAGCAGTACTTC.

This clonotype turned up a few times. V usage is TRBV6-2 or TRBV6-3 and J usage is TRBJ1-1; D is possibly TRBD1 (6 bases). This CDR3 is 15 amino acids long. The V and J ends lost 6 bases and 4 bases respectively, with 18 bases between them. Germline-derived CDR1 and CDR2 are MNHEY and SVGEGT. CDR3 DNA sequence: TGTGCCAGCAGACAAGGGGGTGGGCGCACCACTGAAGCTTTCTTT. Its protein is CASRQGGGRTTEAFF.

The rearrangement joins TRBV12-3 or TRBV12-4 to TRBJ2-3; D may be TRBD2 (5 bases). The CDR3 sequence is 14 residues long. Trimming took off 1 base at V and 5 bases at J, with 10 bases between the two ends. Written as DNA, the CDR3 is TGTGCCAGCAGTTTAGAAGCGGCGGGAGATACGCAGTATTTT. It translates to CASSLEAAGDTQYF.

The CDR3 loop is CASSSYRGRQFF. Here the CDR3 DNA reads TGTGCCAGCAGCTCCTACAGGGGTCGGCAGTTCTTC. The chain uses TRBV28 and TRBJ2-1; 7 bases are shared with TRBD1. The CDR3 is made up of 12 amino acids. J gave up 12 bases and V 6 bases, and 8 bases lay outside the gene matches. From germline, CDR1 is MDHEN and CDR2 SYDVKM.

The rearrangement links TRBV20-1 to TRBJ2-7, with 8 positions matching TRBD2. With V trimmed by 7 bases and J by 2 bases, 7 bases remained unmatched. This CDR3 comprises 13 residues. Germline lookup yields CDR1 DFQATT and CDR2 SNEGSKA (reference sequence). CDR3 sequence (DNA): TGCAGTGTCGCCGGGAGGGATACCTACGAGCAGTACTTC. Amino acid sequence: CSVAGRDTYEQYF.

V gene TRBV5-1 combines with J gene TRBJ2-1; 11 bases fit TRBD1. After removal of 4 bases from V and 8 bases from J, the junction contained 14 bases not matched to a gene. This CDR3 is 17 amino acids long. The germline V gene encodes CDR1 SGHRS and CDR2 YFSETQ. This chain's CDR3 is CASSLLGLDRGPDEQFF. The CDR3 coding sequence is TGCGCCAGCAGCCTCCTAGGGTTGGACAGGGGGCCGGATGAGCAGTTCTTC.

This clonotype was seen a few times. The chain is built from TRBV7-2 and TRBJ2-3; the match to TRBD2 covers 8 bases. V gave up 5 bases and J gave up 9 bases; unmatched junction bases: 10. CDR3 size: 14 residues. Germline lookup yields CDR1 SGHTA and CDR2 FQGNSA. CDR3 sequence: CASSPPGGGATQYF. The DNA of the CDR3 is TGTGCCAGCAGCCCCCCCGGGGGGGGGGCAACGCAGTATTTT.

This chain uses TRBV20-1 with TRBJ2-3; D is perhaps TRBD1 (5 bases). Germline loops: CDR1 DFQATT, CDR2 SNEGSKA (reference sequence). The V gene lost 4 bases and the J gene lost 6 bases, with 17 bases spanning the gap. The CDR3 consists of 14 residues. The CDR3 region has the DNA TGCAGTGCTACTTCTTCCCAGGGCAAGGATACGCAGTATTTT. Encoded protein: CSATSSQGKDTQYF.

This chain links TRBV5-6 with TRBJ2-7; D is undetermined. Trimming left V 1 base short and J 7 bases short, with 18 bases between. The CDR3 sequence is 15 residues long. From germline, CDR1 is SGHDT and CDR2 YYEEEE. The CDR3 DNA reads TGTGCCAGCAGCTTGTTTCTGGGTTCCGGTGTGGAGCAGTACTTC. The encoded protein is CASSLFLGSGVEQYF.